This entry concerns a single T cell receptor (beta chain). The clone's antigen remains unknown. No base qualities exist here, and no much larger clone lies one base off it. The CDR3 goes from the cysteine to the phenylalanine over 17 residues. The retained sequence is limited to the CDR3, 51 bases, with the frame set at the first base. The junction shows trimming of 2 bases on V and 2 bases on J, and the gene matches do not reach 4 bases of it. The germline V gene encodes CDR1 MGHRA and CDR2 YSYEKL. The sample belongs to a study of blood T cell repertoires in COVID-19 (TCRdb year 2020). Some background on the complete study: The collaborator samples originated in the United States, Italy and Spain and spanned the acute and convalescent phases of COVID-19. The dataset comprised deeply sampled blood TCRbeta repertoires from subjects exposed to, actively infected with, or recovered from COVID-19. The samples were drawn from two sources: the first 160 participants of the ongoing ImmuneRACE study, and 1,200 or so subjects contributed by 6 global collaborators. Where available, HLA class I and class II types were taken from metadata supplied by the sample provider and were not determined by assay-based typing. The material from the prospective study consisted of cDNA or gDNA derived from T cells, B-cell-depleted T cells, or PBMCs. A de-identified subject ID, COVID-19 status, age in years and sex were almost always included in the sample metadata. The repertoires were released in a freely available public database intended as a resource for research on the immune response to SARS-CoV-2.

The immunoSEQ Assay, a bias-controlled multiplex PCR, was used to amplify TCRbeta CDR3 regions from genomic DNA. In the paper's pipeline: Nucleated cell counts per sample were estimated from amplification of reference gene primers within the assay. To quantify the absolute abundance of each unique TCRbeta CDR3 rearrangement, sequence reads were collapsed and filtered. For each sample, productive Simpson clonality was calculated as the square root of Simpson's diversity index across productive rearrangements. Held by TCRdb, this immuneACCESS table contains in-frame sequences only and omits some clones. Under half of the omission traces to an unresolved V gene where checked; the cause of the rest is unknown. V and J calls plus clone size are reproduced from that table; the DNA served to infer D and trimming. Counted in this sample were 150,000 to 200,000 clones; approximately 83% of them appeared once. The ten largest make up 9.5% to 12% of the sample.

Whole blood was collected in K2EDTA tubes by collaborating institutions according to the institutions' own protocols. For TCRbeta analysis, collaborators shipped samples as frozen whole blood, isolated PBMCs, or DNA extracted from either of those sample types. The paper as a whole reports these results and caveats: The quantity of clinical and demographic metadata differed by source and by participant and was supplied without curation.

The chain is made from TRBV4-1 and TRBJ1-5, with TRBD1 matching 12 junction bases. Sequenced material: peripheral blood. This sequence was found in a human donor with active or convalescent COVID-19. The donor label of this sample is uncertain. CDR3 loop: CASSQRDRGLGNQPQHF. The sequenced DNA is TGCGCCAGCAGCCAAAGGGACAGGGGGCTGGGCAATCAGCCCCAGCATTTT.